One sample yielded the 21 T cell receptor beta chains listed below, sequenced in a study of cytomegalovirus exposure and HLA in healthy donors (dated by TCRdb to about 2017). Libraries were built with the immunoSEQ multiplex PCR assay. TCRdb mirrors the immuneACCESS table, restricted to in-frame sequences. Some clones are absent from its copies; in checked studies, under half trace to an unresolved V gene, and the reason for the others is unknown. The sample has approximately 57,000 clones on record, 85% to 95% of them singletons. The top ten clonotypes cover about 5.8% of the sample. Sequenced input: PBMCs. These receptors were taken from a woman between 18 and 29 years old in good health and CMV-seronegative.

As concerns this clone: The sample contains more than one DNA sequence encoding this CDR3. This sequence joins TRBV19 and TRBJ2-1; a possible D gene is TRBD1 (5 bases). Germline CDR1 is LNHDA and CDR2 is SQIVND (reference sequence). This CDR3 is built from 15 residues. V shed 1 base and J shed 0 bases, with 7 bases lying between them. The CDR3 nucleotides read TGTGCCAGTAGTATAGGACAGAGCTCCTACAATGAGCAGTTCTTC. Protein sequence: CASSIGQSSYNEQFF.

The chain combines TRBV6-9 with TRBJ1-4; the D is unclear. Germline V gene sequence: CDR1 MNHGY, CDR2 SVAAGI. The V end lost 5 bases, the J end lost 8 bases, and 15 bases lay between the germline ends. CDR3 length: 14 amino acids. The CDR3 nucleotides read TGTGCCAGCAGTCCGGACTACGTGAGGGAAAAACTGTTTTTT. This translates into CASSPDYVREKLFF.

V gene TRBV2 combines with J gene TRBJ1-1, with D unresolved. Germline CDR1 and CDR2: SNHLY and FYNNEI. Deletions cut 2 bases from V and 3 bases from J, with 10 bases between. The CDR3 covers 14 residues. The CDR3: CASSETSGDTEAFF. The CDR3 region has the DNA TGTGCCAGCAGTGAAACTAGCGGGGACACTGAAGCTTTCTTT.

The rearrangement uses TRBV9 and TRBJ2-1, with 11 bases fitting TRBD1. V lost 0 bases, J lost 11 bases, and 7 bases stayed unmatched. Germline assignment: CDR1 SGDLS and CDR2 YYNGEE. The CDR3 length is 15 residues. The CDR3 DNA reads as TGTGCCAGCAGCGTAGGGACAGGGGGCGCGGGGCAGCAGTTCTTC. It yields the protein CASSVGTGGAGQQFF.

V is TRBV5-6 and J is TRBJ2-7; 7 bases match TRBD1. J gave up 3 bases and V 2 bases, and 2 bases lay outside the gene matches. The germline V gene encodes CDR1 SGHDT and CDR2 YYEEEE. The CDR3 contains 13 residues. The CDR3 region is CASSFGTDYEQYF. For the CDR3, the DNA is TGTGCCAGCAGCTTCGGGACAGACTACGAGCAGTACTTC.

On this clone: One junction end disagrees with the germline gene, perhaps due to a read error. V and J are TRBV28 and TRBJ1-5; D is possibly TRBD1 (6 bases). This CDR3 spans 15 amino acids. CDR1 is MDHEN, CDR2 SYDVKM, per germline. The CDR3 is CASRPLTGRNEPQHF. The CDR3 DNA reads as TGTGCCAGCAGGCCTCTTACAGGGCGCAATGAGCCCCAGCATTTT. Drawing the rest from reference TRBV28 and TRBJ1-5, the complete variable domain is DVKVTQSSRYLVKRTGEKVFLECVQDMDHENMFWYRQDPGLGLRLIYFSYDVKMKEKGDIPEGYSVSREKKERFSLILESASTNQTSMYLCASRPLTGRNEPQHFGDGTRLSIL.

This clone was picked up a small number of times. The rearrangement uses TRBV5-4 and TRBJ1-4, with 7 bases matching TRBD1. Germline loops: CDR1 SGHNT, CDR2 YYREEE (reference sequence). The CDR3 spans 15 residues. The V and J ends lost 4 bases and 7 bases, in that order; junction bases with no gene match: 10. Written as DNA, the CDR3 is TGTGCCAGCAGCCTAAAGACAGGGTGGGGTGAAAAACTGTTTTTT. Translated, it gives CASSLKTGWGEKLFF.

This chain joins TRBV29-1 and TRBJ1-5; 7 bases are a match to TRBD1. The CDR3 sequence is 14 residues long. Germline CDR1 is SQVTM and CDR2 is ANQGSEA. Germline trimming cut 4 bases from V and 4 bases from J; bases unmatched to any gene: 7. The CDR3: CSVGSGQPNQPQHF. The CDR3, as DNA: TGCAGCGTTGGATCGGGACAGCCTAATCAGCCCCAGCATTTT. Full variable domain (remainder filled in from reference TRBV29-1 and TRBJ1-5): SAVISQKPSRDICQRGTSLTIQCQVDSQVTMMFWYRQQPGQSLTLIATANQGSEATYESGFVIDKFPISRPNLTFSTLTVSNMSPEDSSIYLCSVGSGQPNQPQHFGDGTRLSIL.

Regarding this clone: One end of the junction does not line up with germline, which may come from a read error. This sequence joins TRBV27 and TRBJ2-7, with 9 positions matching TRBD1. The germline gives CDR1 MNHEY, CDR2 SMNVEV (reference sequence). The CDR3 runs 15 residues. CDR3 loop: CTSSPRTGDINEQYF. The DNA for the CDR3 is TGTACCAGCAGTCCGAGGACAGGGGATATAAACGAGCAGTACTTC.

The rearrangement links TRBV5-6 to TRBJ1-1; 12 bases are shared with TRBD1. Germline V gene data show CDR1 as SGHDT and CDR2 as YYEEEE. J was trimmed by 8 bases and V by 4 bases; bases with no gene match: 9. CDR3 length: 15 amino acids. The CDR3 protein is CASSRGQGALSEAFF. The CDR3 bases are TGTGCCAGCAGCCGGGGACAGGGGGCCCTTTCGGAAGCTTTCTTT. Filled out from reference TRBV5-6 and TRBJ1-1, the complete variable domain reads DAGVTQSPTHLIKTRGQQVTLRCSPKSGHDTVSWYQQALGQGPQFIFQYYEEEERQRGNFPDRFSGHQFPNYSSELNVNALLLGDSALYLCASSRGQGALSEAFFGQGTRLTVV.

V usage is TRBV7-9 and J usage is TRBJ2-1; D might be TRBD2 (5 bases). CDR1 and CDR2 from the germline V gene are SEHNR and FQNEAQ (reference sequence). V was shortened by 5 bases and J by 3 bases, with 23 bases between the two germline ends. This CDR3 has 18 residues. The CDR3 coding sequence is TGTGCCAGCAGCGGACGGCAAACGGGGAAAACGGTCTACAATGAGCAGTTCTTC. It specifies CASSGRQTGKTVYNEQFF.

The rearrangement uses TRBV13 and TRBJ1-2, with 9 bases lining up with TRBD1. CDR3 length equals 14 residues. The V and J ends lost 5 bases and 2 bases, in that order; junction bases with no gene match: 3. The germline V gene has CDR1 PRHDT and CDR2 FYEKMQ (reference sequence). DNA for the CDR3: TGTGCCAGCAGCCTGGGGACAGGGAACTATGGCTACACCTTC. It yields the protein CASSLGTGNYGYTF.

This chain uses TRBV5-1 with TRBJ2-1; TRBD2 aligns across 8 bases. Unmatched junction bases numbered 10, after V lost 1 base and J lost 7 bases. The CDR3 is 16 amino acids. The germline gives CDR1 SGHRS, CDR2 YFSETQ. CDR3 in DNA: TGCGCCAGCAGCTTGAATCCCGGGGGGGTCGGGAATGAGCAGTTCTTC. This translates into CASSLNPGGVGNEQFF.

This clone has more than one count but fewer than ten. The V call is TRBV13, the J call TRBJ1-2; D is possibly TRBD1 (6 bases). The CDR3 totals 12 residues. Germline values: CDR1 PRHDT, CDR2 FYEKMQ (reference sequence). V dropped 2 bases and J dropped 7 bases, with 8 bases sitting between them. The CDR3 spells CASSLRTAGYTF. In DNA, the CDR3 is TGTGCCAGCAGCTTAAGGACAGCTGGCTACACCTTC.

This rearrangement joins TRBV6-5 to TRBJ1-1; no reliable D call. The germline V gene encodes CDR1 MNHEY and CDR2 SVGAGI. Trimming stripped 0 bases from V and 4 bases from J, with 9 bases between. The CDR3 has 14 residues. CDR3 sequence: CASSYSGSGTEAFF. The CDR3 DNA follows: TGTGCCAGCAGTTACTCAGGGAGTGGCACTGAAGCTTTCTTT.

V and J are TRBV10-3 and TRBJ2-2, with TRBD2 matching 16 bases. This CDR3 has 17 residues. The J segment lost 5 bases and the V segment lost 7 bases, leaving 7 bases of the junction unmatched. Germline V lookup: CDR1 ENHRY, CDR2 SYGVKD. CDR3 nucleotides: TGTGCCATCACCGGGACTAGCGGGAGGGCCGGGACCGGGGAGCTGTTTTTT. Encoded protein: CAITGTSGRAGTGELFF.

CDR3 DNA sequence: TGTGCCAGCAGTAGGCGACAGATGAACACTGAAGCTTTCTTT. Translation: CASSRRQMNTEAFF. V is TRBV2 and J is TRBJ1-1, with D perhaps TRBD1 (5 bases). The CDR3 is 14 amino acids. V lost 5 bases and J 0 bases, leaving 10 bases between the germline ends. CDR1 SNHLY and CDR2 FYNNEI come from the germline V gene.

This chain links TRBV25-1 with TRBJ2-1; D unclear. Germline V gene lookup returns CDR1 MGHDK and CDR2 SYGVNS. The CDR3 covers 15 residues. V was shortened by 5 bases and J by 4 bases, with 15 bases between the two germline ends. CDR3 bases: TGTGCCAGCAGTCCCTCGGAGAGGCCATACAATGAGCAGTTCTTC. Its protein is CASSPSERPYNEQFF.

The chain has TRBV19 and TRBJ2-1; 10 bases fit TRBD2. CDR3 length: 17 residues. With V trimmed by 1 base and J by 8 bases, 11 bases remained unmatched. From germline, CDR1 is LNHDA and CDR2 SQIVND (reference sequence). DNA for the CDR3: TGTGCCAGTAGTATAGCGGCCCTAGCGGGAGACAACTATGAGCAGTTCTTC. Its translation is CASSIAALAGDNYEQFF.

The chain links TRBV27 to TRBJ2-7, with D perhaps TRBD2 (5 bases). The length of the CDR3 is 14 residues. With 6 bases removed from V and 2 bases from J, the gap between germline ends came to 14 bases. Germline CDR1 and CDR2: MNHEY and SMNVEV (reference sequence). The CDR3 region is CASSSPRGPYEQYV. The CDR3 coding sequence is TGTGCCAGCAGCTCTCCCCGAGGGCCCTACGAGCAGTACGTC.

This clone showed up just once. V and J are TRBV5-1 and TRBJ1-2; 9 bases match TRBD1. V lost 4 bases, J lost 7 bases, and 8 bases stayed unmatched. The CDR3 is 14 residues long. Germline CDR1 is SGHRS and CDR2 is YFSETQ. The CDR3 DNA reads as TGCGCCAGCAGCCCCGGGACAGGGTTGGGTGGCTACACCTTC. Residues: CASSPGTGLGGYTF.